Listed below are T cell receptor beta chains from one sample, sequenced in a study of blood T cell repertoires in COVID-19. TCRdb keeps only in-frame clones here, not all; method: immunoSEQ multiplex PCR. The sample has around 250,000 clones; 85% to 90% are singletons. The source material was peripheral blood. These receptors were taken from a man aged 55 to 69 with acute or convalescent COVID-19. Both conserved end residues are part of each CDR3. The D gene is left open where the match is weak. A clone size is listed for some rows: how often the clone was seen (once, few, many), or a class if it is expanded.

TGCGCCAGCAGCGCCCGGGACAGGGTCCACGAGCAGTACTTC,CASSARDRVHEQYF,-,TRBJ2-7,TRBV5-1,TRBD1
TGTGCCAGCAGGTTGGGACAGGGAGATCAGCCCCAGCATTTT,CASRLGQGDQPQHF,-,TRBJ1-5,TRBV2,TRBD1
TGTGCCAGCAGCTGGACTAGCGGATCGTTCCGAGAGACCCAGTACTTC,CASSWTSGSFRETQYF,-,TRBJ2-5,TRBV7-9,TRBD2
TGTGCCAGCAGGGGGGCGGTTCGGGACACTCTTAACTATGGCTACACCTTC,CASRGAVRDTLNYGYTF,-,TRBJ1-2,TRBV28,-
TGTGCCAGCAGCCAAGTCGGGAGCTTGACAGATACGCAGTATTTT,CASSQVGSLTDTQYF,-,TRBJ2-3,TRBV3-1/TRBV3-2,-
TGTGCCAGTAGTATTGAGGGCGGGACAGGGGCCTACGAGCAGTACTTC,CASSIEGGTGAYEQYF,once,TRBJ2-7,TRBV19,TRBD1
TGTGCCAGCAGTAAAACAGGGAACTATGGCTACACCTTC,CASSKTGNYGYTF,-,TRBJ1-2,TRBV2,-
TGTGCCACCACCGCTTCGGGGGGCGGAAACACCATATATTTT,CATTASGGGNTIYF,-,TRBJ1-3,TRBV19,-
TGTGCCGCAGACCCGTTAGCGGGAGGGCCCTACGAGCAGTACTTC,CAADPLAGGPYEQYF,-,TRBJ2-7,TRBV5-4,TRBD2
TGTGCCAGCAGCTTATCAGGGGCGGGAGAGACCCAGTACTTC,CASSLSGAGETQYF,-,TRBJ2-5,TRBV7-3,-